This TCR beta chain was captured in a study of blood T cells in healthy people across ages. Study observations and caveats: Conclusively comparing naive with antigen-experienced cells was impossible with unsorted PBMCs.

About this clonotype: Its cognate antigen is unknown. An end of the junction differs from the germline gene, which may be a read error.

Then a second PCR, running about 7 to 11 cycles, was carried out with a sample-barcoded 5' primer and a J-beta primer mix. Each sample yielded at least 2.5 million CDR3-containing paired-end reads. TCRdb recomputed calls from the 5' RACE reads with MiXCR, one row per CDR3 protein. The sample lists about 580,000 distinct CDR3 sequences; less than 60% were seen once. The receptor's source is a man older than 75 in good health. The sample taken for sequencing was blood.

CDR3 coding DNA: TGCGCCAGCAGGGAGTGGAGACTGACCTGGGGTGAGCAGTTCTTC. Encoded protein: CASREWRLTWGEQFF. The rearrangement joins TRBV10-1 to TRBJ2-1; D is unresolved. CDR3 size: 15 residues. The V gene's germline CDR1 is WNHNN and CDR2 SYGVQD (reference sequence).